This T cell receptor (beta chain) was sequenced during a study of blood T cells in healthy people across ages. A second roughly 6 to 12 cycle PCR used barcoded and J-beta primers. A template-switch adaptor that had 12 random nucleotides put a tag on each cDNA molecule. One entry per CDR3 protein results from TCRdb running MiXCR on the 5' RACE reads. The sample yields around 870,000 distinct CDR3 sequences, around 26% seen once. Trimming removed 6 bases at V and 10 bases at J, with 19 bases between. CDR3 length equals 14 residues. CDR1 is DFQATT and CDR2 is SNEGSKA in the germline V gene (reference sequence).

Sequencing was carried out using blood. The V gene is TRBV20-1, the J gene TRBJ1-6; D possibly corresponds to TRBD1 (6 bases). This TCR came from a woman older than 75 in good health. As DNA, the CDR3 is TGCAGTGCACCTCTGAGGGGGGGCGACTCACCCCTCCACTTT. Translating it yields CSAPLRGGDSPLHF.